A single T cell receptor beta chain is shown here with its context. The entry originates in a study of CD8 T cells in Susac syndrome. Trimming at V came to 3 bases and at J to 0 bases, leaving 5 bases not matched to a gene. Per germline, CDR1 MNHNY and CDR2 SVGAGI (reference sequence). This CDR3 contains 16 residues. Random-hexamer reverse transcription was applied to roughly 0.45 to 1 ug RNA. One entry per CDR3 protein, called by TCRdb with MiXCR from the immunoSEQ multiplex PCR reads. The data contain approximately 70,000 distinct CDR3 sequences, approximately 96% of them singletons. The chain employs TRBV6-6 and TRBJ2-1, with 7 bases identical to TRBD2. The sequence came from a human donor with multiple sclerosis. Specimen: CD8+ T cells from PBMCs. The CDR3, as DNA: TGTGCCAGCAGTTATGGAGCGGGACCCTCCTACAATGAGCAGTTCTTC. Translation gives CASSYGAGPSYNEQFF.